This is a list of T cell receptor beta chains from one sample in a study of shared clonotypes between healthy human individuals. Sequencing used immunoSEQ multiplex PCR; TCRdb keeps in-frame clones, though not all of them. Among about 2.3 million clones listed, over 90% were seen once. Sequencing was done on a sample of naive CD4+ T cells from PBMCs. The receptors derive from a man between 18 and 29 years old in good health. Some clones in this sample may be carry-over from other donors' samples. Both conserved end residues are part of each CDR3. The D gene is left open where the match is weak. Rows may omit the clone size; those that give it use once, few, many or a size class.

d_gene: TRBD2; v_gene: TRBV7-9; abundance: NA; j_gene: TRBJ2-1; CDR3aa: CASSPQRVLAGSHEQFF; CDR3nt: TGTGCCAGCAGCCCTCAGCGTGTTCTAGCGGGATCTCATGAGCAGTTCTTC
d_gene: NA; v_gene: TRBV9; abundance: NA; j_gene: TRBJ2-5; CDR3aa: CASSPGAFGGRGRRETQYF; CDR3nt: TGTGCCAGCAGCCCCGGAGCTTTTGGGGGACGGGGACGGAGGGAGACCCAGTACTTC
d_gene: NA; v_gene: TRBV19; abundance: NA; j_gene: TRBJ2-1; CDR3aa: CASSIVGRDNEQFF; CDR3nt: TGTGCCAGTAGTATAGTCGGCAGGGACAATGAGCAGTTCTTC
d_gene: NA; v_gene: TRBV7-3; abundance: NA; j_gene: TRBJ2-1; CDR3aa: CASSNLNEQFF; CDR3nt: TGTGCCAGCAGCAACCTCAATGAGCAGTTCTTC
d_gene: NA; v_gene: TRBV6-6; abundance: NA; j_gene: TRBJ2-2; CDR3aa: CASSAPQAPGELFF; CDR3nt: TGTGCCAGCAGTGCGCCACAGGCACCCGGGGAGCTGTTTTTT
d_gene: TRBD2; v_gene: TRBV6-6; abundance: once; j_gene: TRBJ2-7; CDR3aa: CASSGASGGSEQYF; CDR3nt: TGTGCCAGCAGTGGGGCCTCGGGAGGCAGTGAGCAGTACTTC
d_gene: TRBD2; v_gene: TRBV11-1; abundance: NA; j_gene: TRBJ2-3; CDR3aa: CASSASSGRTDTQYF; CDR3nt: TGTGCCAGCAGCGCGTCTAGCGGGCGCACAGATACGCAGTATTTT
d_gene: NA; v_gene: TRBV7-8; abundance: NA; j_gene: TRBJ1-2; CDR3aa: CASSSTRRDNYGYTF; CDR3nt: TGTGCCAGCAGCTCTACTCGGCGGGATAACTATGGCTACACCTTC
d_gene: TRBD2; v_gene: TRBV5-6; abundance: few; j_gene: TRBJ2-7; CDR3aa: CASSSSRLAGFYEQYF; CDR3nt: TGTGCCAGCAGCTCGTCTCGACTAGCCGGCTTCTACGAGCAGTACTTC
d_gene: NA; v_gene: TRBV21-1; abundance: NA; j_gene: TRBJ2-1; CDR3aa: CASSKGRGGQGAYEQFF; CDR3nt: TGTGCCAGCAGCAAAGGTCGAGGGGGACAGGGGGCCTATGAGCAGTTCTTC
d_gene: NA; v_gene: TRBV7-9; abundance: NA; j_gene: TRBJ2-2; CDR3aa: CASSLVVVWENPGELFF; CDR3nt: TGTGCCAGCAGCTTAGTGGTAGTATGGGAGAATCCCGGGGAGCTGTTTTTT
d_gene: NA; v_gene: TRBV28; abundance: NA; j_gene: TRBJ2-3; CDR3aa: CASSQTVPDTQYF; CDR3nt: TGTGCCAGCAGTCAGACAGTCCCAGATACGCAGTATTTT
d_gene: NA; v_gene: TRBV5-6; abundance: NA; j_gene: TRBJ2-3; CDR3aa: CASSWVGAQGNTQYF; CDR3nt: TGTGCCAGCAGCTGGGTGGGGGCGCAGGGAAATACGCAGTATTTT
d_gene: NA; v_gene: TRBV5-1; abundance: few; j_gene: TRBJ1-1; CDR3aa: CASSETGNTEAFF; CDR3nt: TGCGCCAGCAGCGAGACAGGGAACACTGAAGCTTTCTTT
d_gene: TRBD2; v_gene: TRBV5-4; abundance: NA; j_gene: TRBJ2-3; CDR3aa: CASSLYLRLAGSPDTQYF; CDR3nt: TGTGCCAGCAGCTTGTATCTAAGGCTAGCGGGGAGCCCCGATACGCAGTATTTT
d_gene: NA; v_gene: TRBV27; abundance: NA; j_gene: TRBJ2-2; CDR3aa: CASSFGGGELFF; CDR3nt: TGTGCCAGCAGTTTCGGGGGCGGGGAGCTGTTTTTT
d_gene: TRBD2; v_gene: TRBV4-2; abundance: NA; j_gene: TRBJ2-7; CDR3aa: CASSGYNRDPREVATYEQYF; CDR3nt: TGTGCCAGCAGCGGGTATAACCGGGACCCCCGGGAGGTGGCCACCTACGAGCAGTACTTC
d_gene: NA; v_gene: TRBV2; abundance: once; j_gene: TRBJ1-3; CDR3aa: CASSASTGSSSGNTIYF; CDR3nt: TGTGCCAGCAGTGCCTCTACAGGGAGCTCCTCTGGAAACACCATATATTTT
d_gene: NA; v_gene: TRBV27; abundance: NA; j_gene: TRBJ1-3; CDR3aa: CASSLGGLGNTIYF; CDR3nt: TGTGCCAGCAGTTTAGGGGGGCTCGGAAACACCATATATTTT
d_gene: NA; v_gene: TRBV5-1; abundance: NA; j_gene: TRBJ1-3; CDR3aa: CASSLDGGFFLKTGNTIYF; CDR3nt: TGCGCCAGCAGCTTGGACGGAGGATTCTTCCTCAAAACTGGAAACACCATATATTTT
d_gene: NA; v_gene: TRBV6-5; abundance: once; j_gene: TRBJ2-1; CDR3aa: CASSYRGNEQFF; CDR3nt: TGTGCCAGCAGTTACCGAGGCAATGAGCAGTTCTTC
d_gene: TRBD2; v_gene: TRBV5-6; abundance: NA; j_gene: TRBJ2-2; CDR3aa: CASSETGLAGNTGELFF; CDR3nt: TGTGCCAGCAGCGAGACGGGACTAGCGGGAAACACCGGGGAGCTGTTTTTT
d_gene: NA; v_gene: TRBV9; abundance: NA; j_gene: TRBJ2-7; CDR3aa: CASSVGGGSGYEQYF; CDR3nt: TGTGCCAGCAGCGTAGGAGGGGGGAGTGGCTACGAGCAGTACTTC
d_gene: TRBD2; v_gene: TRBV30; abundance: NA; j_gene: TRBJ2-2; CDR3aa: CAWIRGAGELFF; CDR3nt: TGTGCCTGGATACGGGGGGCCGGGGAGCTGTTTTTT
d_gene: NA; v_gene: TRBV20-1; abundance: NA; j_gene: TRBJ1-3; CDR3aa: CSATYMDTIYF; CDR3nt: TGCAGTGCCACGTACATGGACACCATATATTTT
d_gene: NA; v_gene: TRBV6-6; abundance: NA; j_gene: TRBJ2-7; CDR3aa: CASSYYPGRTYEQYF; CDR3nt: TGTGCCAGCAGTTATTACCCGGGACGAACCTACGAGCAGTACTTC
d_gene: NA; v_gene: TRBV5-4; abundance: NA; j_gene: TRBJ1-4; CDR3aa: CASSRGGDEKLFF; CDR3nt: TGTGCCAGCAGCCGCGGAGGAGATGAAAAACTGTTTTTT
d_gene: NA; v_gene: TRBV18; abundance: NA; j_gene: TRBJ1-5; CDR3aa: CASSPYVAGVGQPQHF; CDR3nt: TGTGCCAGCTCACCATATGTAGCAGGGGTGGGACAGCCCCAGCATTTT
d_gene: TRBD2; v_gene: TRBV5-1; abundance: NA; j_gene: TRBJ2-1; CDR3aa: CASSPGLAGGDEQFF; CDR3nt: TGCGCCAGCAGCCCGGGACTAGCGGGAGGGGATGAGCAGTTCTTC
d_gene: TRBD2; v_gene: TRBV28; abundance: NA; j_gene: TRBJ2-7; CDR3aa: CASSFSGLASYEQYF; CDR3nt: TGTGCCAGCAGTTTTTCGGGACTAGCTTCCTACGAGCAGTACTTC
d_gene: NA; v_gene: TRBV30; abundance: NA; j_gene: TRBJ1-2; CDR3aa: CAWSSGPVDTF; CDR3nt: TGTGCCTGGAGTTCTGGACCCGTTGACACCTTC
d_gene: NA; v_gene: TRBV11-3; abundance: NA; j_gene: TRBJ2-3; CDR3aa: CASSQGGRGLTDTQYF; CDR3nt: TGTGCCAGCAGCCAGGGGGGCCGCGGGCTCACAGATACGCAGTATTTT
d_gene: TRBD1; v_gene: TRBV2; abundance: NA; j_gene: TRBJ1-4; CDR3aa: CAGSGQGEKLFF; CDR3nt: TGTGCCGGATCAGGACAGGGAGAAAAACTGTTTTTT
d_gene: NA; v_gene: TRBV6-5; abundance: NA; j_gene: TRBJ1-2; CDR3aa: CASSYGSPNYGYTF; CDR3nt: TGTGCCAGCAGTTACGGTTCCCCTAACTATGGCTACACCTTC
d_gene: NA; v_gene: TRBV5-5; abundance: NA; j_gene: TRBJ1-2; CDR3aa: CASSPGQTYGYTF; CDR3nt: TGTGCCAGCAGCCCTGGACAGACCTATGGCTACACCTTC
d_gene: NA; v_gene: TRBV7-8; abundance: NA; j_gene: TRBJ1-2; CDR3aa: CASSLERIVQWYGYTF; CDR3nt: TGTGCCAGCAGCTTAGAACGAATAGTCCAGTGGTATGGCTACACCTTC
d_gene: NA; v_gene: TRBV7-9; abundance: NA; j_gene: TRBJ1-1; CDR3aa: CASSPQNSNTEAFF; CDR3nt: TGTGCCAGCAGCCCGCAAAACAGCAACACTGAAGCTTTCTTT
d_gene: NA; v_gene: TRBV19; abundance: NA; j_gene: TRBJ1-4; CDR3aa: CASSSGRNEKLFF; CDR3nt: TGTGCCAGTAGTTCGGGACGTAATGAAAAACTGTTTTTT
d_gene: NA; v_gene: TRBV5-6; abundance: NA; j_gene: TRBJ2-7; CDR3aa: CASSLGPVSSYEQYF; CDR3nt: TGTGCCAGCAGCTTGGGACCTGTGAGCTCCTACGAGCAGTACTTC
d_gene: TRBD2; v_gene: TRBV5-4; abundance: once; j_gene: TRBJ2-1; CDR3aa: CASSLLAGSDEQFF; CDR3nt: TGTGCCAGCAGCTTGTTAGCGGGATCGGATGAGCAGTTCTTC
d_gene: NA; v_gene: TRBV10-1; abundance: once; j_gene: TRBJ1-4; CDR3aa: CASSESDSATNEKLFF; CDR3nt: TGCGCCAGCAGTGAGTCAGACAGTGCAACTAATGAAAAACTGTTTTTT
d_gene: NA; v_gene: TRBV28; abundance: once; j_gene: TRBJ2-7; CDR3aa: CASRGSSYEQYF; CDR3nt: TGTGCCAGCAGGGGCTCGTCCTACGAGCAGTACTTC
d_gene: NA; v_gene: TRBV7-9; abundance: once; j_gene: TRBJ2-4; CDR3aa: CASSSPEGPQVKNIQYF; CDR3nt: TGTGCCAGCAGCTCTCCAGAGGGCCCTCAGGTCAAAAACATTCAGTACTTC
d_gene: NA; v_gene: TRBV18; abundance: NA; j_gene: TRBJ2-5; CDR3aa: CASSPLGVREVGQETQYF; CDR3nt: TGTGCCAGCTCACCACTGGGGGTGCGCGAGGTCGGACAAGAGACCCAGTACTTC
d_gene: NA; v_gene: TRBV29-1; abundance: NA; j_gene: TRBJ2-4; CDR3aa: CSVEGVGKNIQYF; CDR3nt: TGCAGCGTTGAGGGTGTGGGCAAAAACATTCAGTACTTC